This is a list of T cell receptor beta chains from one sample in a study of cytomegalovirus exposure and HLA in healthy donors. This table comes from immunoSEQ multiplex PCR, and its TCRdb copy is limited to in-frame clones, with some not included. The repertoire holds about 190,000 clones, with over 75% as singletons. The sequenced sample consisted of PBMCs. The source is a man younger than 35 in good health and CMV-seronegative. CDR3s include the opening cysteine and the closing phenylalanine or tryptophan. A D gene is named only where the DNA matches it firmly. A row's size may be missing; if present it is once, few, many or a size class.

D	size	V	J	CDR3	DNA
-	-	TRBV11-3	TRBJ2-3	CAGSLVAGSTDTQYF	TGTGCCGGCAGCTTAGTTGCGGGCAGCACAGATACGCAGTATTTT
-	-	TRBV25-1	TRBJ2-7	CASSDRVSYEQYF	TGTGCCAGCAGTGACCGGGTCTCCTACGAGCAGTACTTC
-	-	TRBV6-6	TRBJ2-3	CASSYLGSADTQYF	TGTGCCAGCAGTTATCTCGGGAGTGCAGATACGCAGTATTTT
TRBD1	-	TRBV6-6	TRBJ1-3	CASSRGQASSGNTIYF	TGTGCCAGCAGCCGGGGACAGGCTTCCTCTGGAAACACCATATATTTT
-	-	TRBV7-2	TRBJ2-5	CASRLGGRWEETQYF	TGTGCCAGCAGACTGGGCGGGCGGTGGGAGGAGACCCAGTACTTC
-	-	TRBV5-1	TRBJ2-5	CASSQSDQIVETQYF	TGCGCCAGCAGCCAGAGCGACCAAATTGTGGAGACCCAGTACTTC
-	-	TRBV19	TRBJ1-2	CASSPLSGRGTNYGYTF	TGTGCCAGTAGTCCCCTATCGGGCAGGGGAACAAACTATGGCTACACCTTC
-	few	TRBV4-3	TRBJ1-3	CASSQALTQGGNTIYF	TGCGCCAGCAGCCAAGCCCTTACACAGGGTGGAAACACCATATATTTT
-	-	TRBV10-2	TRBJ2-7	CASSPRGEQYF	TGCGCCAGCAGTCCCAGGGGCGAGCAGTACTTC
TRBD2	-	TRBV7-7	TRBJ2-7	CASSLAGLVAYEQYF	TGTGCTAGCAGCTTAGCGGGACTAGTGGCCTACGAGCAGTACTTC
TRBD2	-	TRBV19	TRBJ2-3	CASRRTSGSTDTQYF	TGTGCCAGTAGGAGGACTAGCGGGAGTACAGATACGCAGTATTTT
TRBD2	-	TRBV4-2	TRBJ2-7	CASSQARASGGSSYEQYF	TGTGCCAGCAGCCAAGCCCGGGCTAGCGGGGGAAGCTCCTACGAGCAGTACTTC
-	once	TRBV5-4	TRBJ1-4	CASSSGSSNEKLFF	TGTGCCAGCAGCTCAGGGTCGTCTAATGAAAAACTGTTTTTT
TRBD2	once	TRBV7-6	TRBJ2-2	CASSLRPGLAGGPLFF	TGTGCCAGCAGCTTAAGACCAGGACTAGCGGGAGGGCCGCTGTTTTTT
-	-	TRBV7-2	TRBJ2-2	CASSATGGALNTGELFF	TGTGCCAGCAGCGCTACAGGAGGGGCCTTGAACACCGGGGAGCTGTTTTTT
-	once	TRBV14	TRBJ1-1	CASSQWTLWETEAFF	TGTGCCAGCAGCCAATGGACCCTTTGGGAGACTGAAGCTTTCTTT
TRBD1	-	TRBV28	TRBJ1-5	CASSPPRDRVASQPQHF	TGTGCCAGCAGTCCCCCTAGGGACAGGGTGGCTAGTCAGCCCCAGCATTTT
-	-	TRBV7-7	TRBJ2-5	CASSLARVGTQYF	TGTGCTAGCAGCTTAGCCCGGGTAGGGACCCAGTACTTC
-	few	TRBV27	TRBJ2-3	CASSPPSGTLYDTQYF	TGTGCCAGCAGTCCCCCCTCCGGGACACTTTATGATACGCAGTATTTT
TRBD1	-	TRBV19	TRBJ1-1	CASSRYSNRGVNTEAFF	TGTGCCAGTAGCAGATACAGCAACAGGGGGGTGAACACTGAAGCTTTCTTT
-	-	TRBV6-4	TRBJ1-5	CASSDPDSYCDYYNQPQHF	TGTGCCAGCAGTGACCCGGACAGCTATTGCGACTACTACAATCAGCCCCAGCATTTT
TRBD1	-	TRBV7-9	TRBJ1-4	CASSFGTGGQNEKLFF	TGTGCCAGCAGCTTTGGGACAGGGGGACAGAATGAAAAACTGTTTTTT
TRBD2	-	TRBV27	TRBJ2-3	CASSLFLTSGGADTQYF	TGTGCCAGCAGTTTATTCCTGACTAGCGGGGGGGCGGATACGCAGTATTTT
-	-	TRBV11-2	TRBJ1-2	CASSHGGAGSLQHYGYTF	TGTGCCAGCAGCCACGGTGGGGCAGGAAGCCTACAGCACTATGGCTACACCTTC
TRBD2	-	TRBV4-1	TRBJ2-1	CASSQVLADSYNEQFF	TGCGCCAGCAGCCAAGTCCTAGCGGACTCCTACAATGAGCAGTTCTTC
TRBD1	-	TRBV19	TRBJ2-2	CASKGQGTGELFF	TGTGCCAGTAAGGGACAGGGAACCGGGGAGCTGTTTTTT